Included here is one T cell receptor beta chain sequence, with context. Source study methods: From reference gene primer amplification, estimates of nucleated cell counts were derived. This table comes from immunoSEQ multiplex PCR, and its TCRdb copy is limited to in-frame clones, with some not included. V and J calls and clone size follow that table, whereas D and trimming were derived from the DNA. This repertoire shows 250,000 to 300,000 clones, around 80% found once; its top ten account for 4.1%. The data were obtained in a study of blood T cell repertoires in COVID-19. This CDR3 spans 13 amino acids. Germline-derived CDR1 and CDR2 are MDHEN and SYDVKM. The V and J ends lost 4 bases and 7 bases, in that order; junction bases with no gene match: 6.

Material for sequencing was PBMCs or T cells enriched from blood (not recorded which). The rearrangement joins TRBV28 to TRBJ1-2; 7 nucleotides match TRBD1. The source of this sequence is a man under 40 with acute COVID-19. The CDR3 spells CASSSGTARGYTF. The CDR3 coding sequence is TGTGCCAGCAGTTCCGGGACAGCGCGTGGCTACACCTTC.